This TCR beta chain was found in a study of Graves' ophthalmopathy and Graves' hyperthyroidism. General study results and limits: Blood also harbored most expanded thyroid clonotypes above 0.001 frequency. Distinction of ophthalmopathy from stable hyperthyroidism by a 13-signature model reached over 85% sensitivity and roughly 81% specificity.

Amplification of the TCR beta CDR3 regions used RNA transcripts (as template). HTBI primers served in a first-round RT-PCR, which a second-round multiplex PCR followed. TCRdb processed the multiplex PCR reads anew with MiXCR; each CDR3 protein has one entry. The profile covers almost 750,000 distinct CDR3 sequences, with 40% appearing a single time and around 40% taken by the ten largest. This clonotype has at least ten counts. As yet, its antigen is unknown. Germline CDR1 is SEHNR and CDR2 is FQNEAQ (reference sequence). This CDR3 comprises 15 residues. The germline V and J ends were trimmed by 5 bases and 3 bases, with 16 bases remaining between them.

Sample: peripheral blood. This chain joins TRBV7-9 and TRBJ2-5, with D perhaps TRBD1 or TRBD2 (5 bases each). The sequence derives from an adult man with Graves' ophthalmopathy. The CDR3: CASSPPGTGKETQYF. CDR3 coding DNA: TGTGCCAGCAGCCCGCCCGGGACGGGGAAAGAGACCCAGTACTTC.